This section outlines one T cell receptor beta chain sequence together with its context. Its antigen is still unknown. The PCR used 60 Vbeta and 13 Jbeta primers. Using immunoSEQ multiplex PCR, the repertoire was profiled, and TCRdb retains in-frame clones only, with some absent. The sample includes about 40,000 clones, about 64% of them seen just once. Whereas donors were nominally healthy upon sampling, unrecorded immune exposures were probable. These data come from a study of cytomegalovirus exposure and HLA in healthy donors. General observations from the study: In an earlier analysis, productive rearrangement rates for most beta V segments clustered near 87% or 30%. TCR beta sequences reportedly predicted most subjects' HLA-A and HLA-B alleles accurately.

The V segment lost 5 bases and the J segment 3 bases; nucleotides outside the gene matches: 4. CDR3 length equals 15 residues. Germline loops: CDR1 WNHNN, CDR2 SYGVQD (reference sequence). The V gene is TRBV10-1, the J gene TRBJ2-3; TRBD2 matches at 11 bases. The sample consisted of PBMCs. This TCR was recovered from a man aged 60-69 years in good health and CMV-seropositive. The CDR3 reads CASSLTSGATDTQYF. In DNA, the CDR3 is TGCGCCAGCAGTTTGACTAGCGGGGCTACAGATACGCAGTATTTT.